The source of this T cell receptor beta chain is a study of blood T cell repertoires in COVID-19. Sequencing used immunoSEQ multiplex PCR; TCRdb keeps in-frame clones, though not all of them. The sample has about 410,000 clones; 75% to 90% are singletons. Specimen: peripheral blood. This receptor was obtained from a woman in her 40s with COVID-19, enrolled during active disease.

CDR3 nucleotide sequence: TGTGCCAGTAGTTTTCAGGCTTACACTGAAGCTTTCTTT. It translates to CASSFQAYTEAFF. The chain joins TRBV19 to TRBJ1-1, with D unclear. CDR3 length: 13 residues. Deletions cut 5 bases from V and 3 bases from J, with 10 bases between. The V gene's germline CDR1 is LNHDA and CDR2 SQIVND (reference sequence).